This T cell receptor (beta chain) is drawn from a study of spatial heterogeneity in lung cancer. Study overall: In raw reads, more than 9.5 appearances on average were recorded for each unique TCR and UMI combination.

A unique molecular identifier was carried by every single TCR cDNA molecule. TCRdb ran MiXCR on the 5' RACE reads and lists one entry per CDR3 protein. Here the sample spans roughly 38,000 distinct CDR3 sequences, around 3.3% being singletons. Time point noted: sample taken at primary tumor resection. Samples were donated by 72 untreated early-stage non-small cell lung cancer patients. Sequencing covered unsorted whole RNA taken from tumor, nontumor lung or frozen PBMC. In this sample, this clonotype turned up a few times. The sequences come from normal lung tissue next to the tumor, collected at surgery. The TCR comes from a male donor with early-stage non-small cell lung cancer.

CDR3 in amino acids: CASSTPGMTGGIAKNIQYF. The CDR3, as DNA: TGTGCCAGCAGCACGCCGGGAATGACAGGGGGCATCGCCAAAAACATTCAGTACTTC. V is TRBV2 and J is TRBJ2-4; 10 nucleotides line up with TRBD1. The CDR3 runs to 19 residues. Trimming took 6 bases from V and 1 from J; bases not matched to a gene: 15. Germline loops: CDR1 SNHLY, CDR2 FYNNEI.